The source of this T cell receptor (beta chain) is a study of blood T cell repertoires in COVID-19. Study-level information: From T cells, B-cell-depleted T cells, or PBMCs came the material, which was cDNA or gDNA.

CDR1 is SQVTM, CDR2 ANQGSEA, per germline. The trim removed 5 bases at V and 0 bases at J, leaving 9 bases unmatched. This CDR3 spans 15 amino acids. TCRdb keeps only in-frame clones here, not all; method: immunoSEQ multiplex PCR. The profile covers around 76,000 clones, with more than 70% appearing a single time and around 13% taken by the ten largest. The Seattle patients joined while their infection was active and were tracked longitudinally afterward. This chain links TRBV29-1 with TRBJ2-7; 8 bases map to TRBD2. This TCR came from a man aged 45-60 years with COVID-19, enrolled during active disease. Sequenced: peripheral blood. CDR3 sequence (DNA): TGCAGCGTTCACATAGCGGGAAGATACTCCTACGAGCAGTACTTC. Its protein is CSVHIAGRYSYEQYF.